The 29 T cell receptor beta chains in this list originate from one sample, sequenced in a study of OX40 agonist ivuxolimab in advanced cancers. Clones were sequenced by immunoSEQ multiplex PCR, and TCRdb holds only the in-frame ones, with some missing. The sample has roughly 56,000 clones, roughly 89% seen once; the top ten hold about 0.82%. The specimen was CD4+ or CD8+ T cells sorted from blood, collected in a trial of the OX40 agonist ivuxolimab. The receptor source for this set is an adult with an advanced solid tumor such as melanoma, head and neck, liver or kidney cancer.

The CDR3 region is CATSRDNVATNEKLFF. The CDR3 DNA follows: TGTGCCACCAGCAGAGATAACGTTGCAACTAATGAAAAACTGTTTTTT. The J gene is TRBJ1-4, the V gene TRBV15; D is undetermined. Germline V gene data show CDR1 as LNHNV and CDR2 as YYDKDF (reference sequence). The CDR3 spans 16 residues. Between the trimmed V and J ends, which lost 0 bases and 0 bases, there was a span of 8 bases.

This rearrangement joins TRBV10-3 to TRBJ1-4; no clear D. Trimming removed 6 bases from V and 7 bases from J, with 18 bases in between. CDR3 length equals 15 residues. CDR1 is ENHRY and CDR2 is SYGVKD in the germline V gene. The CDR3 sequence: CAISMGAGGIEKLFF. The CDR3 nucleotides are TGTGCCATCAGCATGGGAGCCGGCGGTATTGAAAAACTGTTTTTT.

The chain recombines TRBV29-1 with TRBJ2-7, with 8 bases lining up with TRBD2. Germline V gene sequence: CDR1 SQVTM, CDR2 ANQGSEA. V lost 6 bases, J lost 3 bases, and 1 base stayed unmatched. The CDR3 is 11 residues long. This CDR3 is CSVGTSYEQYF. CDR3 sequence (DNA): TGCAGCGTCGGGACTAGCTACGAGCAGTACTTC.

This clone was recorded a few times. The chain links TRBV30 to TRBJ2-2; D remains unclear. The CDR3 spans 13 residues. Per germline, CDR1 GTSNPN and CDR2 SVGIG (reference sequence). V dropped 0 bases and J dropped 7 bases, with 9 bases sitting between them. This CDR3 reads CAWSVQIYGELFF. CDR3 nucleotide sequence: TGTGCCTGGAGTGTACAGATATACGGGGAGCTGTTTTTT.

The J gene is TRBJ2-7, the V gene TRBV6-5; 8 bases map to TRBD1. V shed 4 bases and J 2 bases; nucleotides not matched to a gene: 7. Germline V lookup: CDR1 MNHEY, CDR2 SVGAGI. The CDR3 sequence is 15 residues long. This chain's CDR3 is CASSSPGQAAYEQYF. In DNA, the CDR3 is TGTGCCAGCAGTTCCCCGGGACAGGCAGCCTACGAGCAGTACTTC.

The V and J genes are TRBV19 and TRBJ1-1, with D unclear. Germline V gene data show CDR1 as LNHDA and CDR2 as SQIVND (reference sequence). Trimming took off 1 base at V and 3 bases at J, with 12 bases between the two ends. This CDR3 is built from 15 residues. DNA for the CDR3: TGTGCCAGTAGTATAGCGGCAGGTCGGGACACTGAAGCTTTCTTT. It codes for CASSIAAGRDTEAFF.

In its sample, this clone was seen a few times. The chain joins TRBV5-6 to TRBJ1-2; D call uncertain. V was pared by 5 bases and J by 8 bases, with 19 bases between. This CDR3 has 14 amino acids. Germline loops: CDR1 SGHDT, CDR2 YYEEEE. As DNA, the CDR3 is TGTGCCAGCAGTCCTGGAGGGCCGTTTAGGGGCTACACCTTC. Translation: CASSPGGPFRGYTF.

V is TRBV10-2 and J is TRBJ2-7, with TRBD1 matching over 9 bases. With V trimmed by 2 bases and J by 1 base, 6 bases remained unmatched. Germline assignment: CDR1 WSHSY and CDR2 SAAADI. The CDR3 sequence is 16 residues long. This CDR3 reads CASSETAGTGSYEQYF. CDR3 coding DNA: TGCGCCAGCAGTGAGACGGCCGGGACAGGGTCCTACGAGCAGTACTTC.

The count of this clone is one. The chain uses TRBV12-5 and TRBJ2-5; 14 bases fit TRBD2. Germline CDR1 and CDR2: LGHNT and FRNRAP. The length of the CDR3 is 16 residues. V dropped 7 bases and J dropped 5; count of bases not matched to a gene: 9. The DNA for the CDR3 is TGTGCTAGTGCCCCAAGACTAGCGGGGGGGCATGAGACCCAGTACTTC. This sequence encodes CASAPRLAGGHETQYF.

This sequence joins TRBV4-3 and TRBJ1-2; a weak D match, TRBD1 (5 bases). V was trimmed by 1 base and J by 6 bases, leaving 12 bases between them. This CDR3 region has 14 residues. Germline CDR1 and CDR2: LGHNA and YSLEER. The CDR3 sequence is CASSQGPQGNGYTF. As DNA, the CDR3 is TGCGCCAGCAGCCAAGGGCCTCAGGGAAATGGCTACACCTTC.

The chain joins TRBV5-4 to TRBJ2-2; D gene uncertain. CDR3 length: 15 amino acids. Germline loops: CDR1 SGHNT, CDR2 YYREEE (reference sequence). V lost 0 bases and J 1 base, leaving 7 bases between the germline ends. This CDR3 is CASSLDNLNTGELFF. As DNA, the CDR3 is TGTGCCAGCAGCTTGGACAATCTGAACACCGGGGAGCTGTTTTTT.

The V and J genes are TRBV30 and TRBJ1-1; 8 bases align to TRBD1. From germline, CDR1 is GTSNPN and CDR2 SVGIG (reference sequence). V shed 3 bases and J 7 bases; nucleotides not matched to a gene: 16. The CDR3 sequence is 16 residues long. CDR3 in amino acids: CAWRRQGAGGVSEAFF. CDR3 in DNA: TGTGCCTGGAGACGGCAGGGGGCGGGGGGTGTGAGTGAAGCTTTCTTT.

In this sample, this clone turned up once. J is TRBJ1-2 and V is TRBV15; 8 nucleotides match TRBD1. Germline loops: CDR1 LNHNV, CDR2 YYDKDF (reference sequence). V shed 0 bases and J 4 bases; nucleotides not matched to a gene: 7. The CDR3 has 16 residues. The CDR3 DNA reads as TGTGCCACCAGCAGAGACAGGGGGCTTGCAGGCTATGGCTACACCTTC. Encoded protein: CATSRDRGLAGYGYTF. Using reference TRBV15 and TRBJ1-2 for the parts outside the CDR3, the full variable domain is DAMVIQNPRYQVTQFGKPVTLSCSQTLNHNVMYWYQQKSSQAPKLLFHYYDKDFNNEADTPDNFQSRRPNTSFCFLDIRSPGLGDTAMYLCATSRDRGLAGYGYTFGSGTRLTVV.

This chain uses TRBV4-3 with TRBJ2-1; no definite D call. The CDR3 consists of 13 residues. Germline CDR1 LGHNA, CDR2 YSLEER. V shed 0 bases and J shed 12 bases, with 12 bases lying between them. The CDR3: CASSQEAPDSQFF. The CDR3 region has the DNA TGCGCCAGCAGCCAAGAGGCGCCAGATTCGCAGTTCTTC.

The V and J genes are TRBV4-3 and TRBJ1-1; D gene unclear. The CDR3 contains 13 residues. V was shortened by 5 bases and J by 0 bases, with 7 bases between the two germline ends. Per the germline V gene, CDR1 is LGHNA and CDR2 is YSLEER. CDR3 DNA sequence: TGCGCCAGCAGCTTCCAAATGAACACTGAAGCTTTCTTT. Its protein is CASSFQMNTEAFF.

This clone is a singleton in its sample. In DNA, the CDR3 is TGTGCCAGCAGTTACACTGCGGGCGCAGTCGTCGAGCAGTACTTC. The encoded protein is CASSYTAGAVVEQYF. This chain uses TRBV6-6 with TRBJ2-7, with D possibly TRBD2 on 5 matching bases. With 2 bases removed from V and 6 bases from J, the gap between germline ends came to 17 bases. Germline V gene sequence: CDR1 MNHNY, CDR2 SVGAGI (reference sequence). The CDR3 runs 15 residues.

The V call is TRBV7-9, the J call TRBJ2-5; 8 positions agree with TRBD2. After removal of 5 bases from V and 4 bases from J, the junction contained 12 bases not matched to a gene. CDR1 is SEHNR, CDR2 FQNEAQ, per germline (reference sequence). The CDR3 contains 16 residues. The CDR3 DNA reads TGTGCCAGCAGCCATAGTGGGACTAGATCGGCAGAGACCCAGTACTTC. Protein: CASSHSGTRSAETQYF.

This chain links TRBV5-8 with TRBJ1-5; 9 bases fit TRBD1. J gave up 3 bases and V 6 bases, and 10 bases lay outside the gene matches. CDR3 length: 16 residues. Germline assignment: CDR1 SGHTS and CDR2 YDEGEE. Here the CDR3 DNA reads TGTGCCAGCAACTTTTGGGGACAGGGAAACAATCAGCCCCAGCATTTT. Residues: CASNFWGQGNNQPQHF.

The chain joins TRBV2 to TRBJ1-4; no definite D call. Germline assignment: CDR1 SNHLY and CDR2 FYNNEI. The CDR3 length is 13 residues. Trimming removed 3 bases from V and 4 bases from J, with 6 bases in between. DNA for the CDR3: TGTGCCAGCAGTGAGAGGGTTAATGAAAAACTGTTTTTT. Translating it yields CASSERVNEKLFF.

This clone was picked up one time. This chain links TRBV10-3 with TRBJ1-1; 7 bases fit TRBD1. The length of the CDR3 is 15 residues. After removal of 1 base from V and 2 bases from J, the junction contained 4 bases not matched to a gene. Germline V gene data show CDR1 as ENHRY and CDR2 as SYGVKD. This CDR3 reads CAISEYGTANTEAFF. For the CDR3, the DNA is TGTGCCATCAGTGAGTACGGGACAGCCAACACTGAAGCTTTCTTT.

The chain is built from TRBV5-7 and TRBJ2-7; 11 bases are a match to TRBD1. TRBV5-7 is given ORF status, its function remaining uncertain. CDR3 length: 15 amino acids. V shed 4 bases, J shed 3 bases, and the junction held 6 bases outside the gene matches. CDR3 nucleotide sequence: TGTGCCAGCAGCCCCCGGGACAGGGGGGTCTACGAGCAGTACTTC. Translated, it gives CASSPRDRGVYEQYF.

The J gene is TRBJ2-3, the V gene TRBV5-1; D unresolved. CDR1 and CDR2 from the germline V gene are SGHRS and YFSETQ. This CDR3 has 12 amino acids. Deletions cut 0 bases from V and 4 bases from J, with 3 bases between. The chain's CDR3 is CASSLDADTQYF. Written as DNA, the CDR3 is TGCGCCAGCAGCTTGGATGCAGATACGCAGTATTTT.

V and J are TRBV7-2 and TRBJ2-7; tentative D call: TRBD1 (6 bases). Germline CDR1 SGHTA, CDR2 FQGNSA. V dropped 4 bases and J dropped 3 bases, with 19 bases sitting between them. The CDR3 sequence is 16 residues long. CDR3 sequence (DNA): TGTGCCAGCAGCTCCGTGCCGGGACAAACCTTCTACGAGCAGTACTTC. This sequence encodes CASSSVPGQTFYEQYF.

V gene TRBV5-4 combines with J gene TRBJ2-7; no firm D call. The CDR3 runs to 13 residues. Germline V CDR1 and CDR2: SGHNT, YYREEE (reference sequence). Trimming shortened V by 3 bases and J by 4 bases, and 11 bases separated the two germline ends. CDR3 in DNA: TGTGCCAGCAGCTCGACAATCGTTTACGAGCAGTACTTC. This codes for CASSSTIVYEQYF.

The CDR3 spells CASSFGSSGNTIYF. CDR3 nucleotides: TGCGCCAGCAGCTTTGGGAGCTCTGGAAACACCATATATTTT. The chain couples TRBV5-1 to TRBJ1-3, with D unresolved. Germline CDR1 SGHRS, CDR2 YFSETQ. V gave up 2 bases and J gave up 0 bases, with 6 bases separating them. The CDR3 spans 14 residues.

V is TRBV28 and J is TRBJ2-2, with D possibly being TRBD2 (6 bases). V was clipped by 2 bases and J by 5 bases, with 12 bases between them. This CDR3 contains 15 residues. The germline V gene has CDR1 MDHEN and CDR2 SYDVKM. The CDR3 DNA follows: TGTGCCAGCAGTTTAGCGGGATCGGGTACCGGGGAGCTGTTTTTT. This gives the protein CASSLAGSGTGELFF.

V gene TRBV2 combines with J gene TRBJ2-4, with D perhaps given as TRBD1 or TRBD2 (6 bases each). This CDR3 comprises 14 residues. Germline V gives CDR1 SNHLY, CDR2 FYNNEI. Trimming pared 8 bases from V and 3 bases from J, leaving 14 bases between. The CDR3 nucleotides are TGTGCCAGCGTGGGGGGACAACTCAAAAACATTCAGTACTTC. Translation: CASVGGQLKNIQYF.

This chain links TRBV5-4 with TRBJ2-3; D is perhaps TRBD1 (6 bases). Germline V CDR1 and CDR2: SGHNT, YYREEE (reference sequence). This CDR3 has 13 amino acids. Trimming took off 4 bases at V and 3 bases at J, with 9 bases between the two ends. DNA of the CDR3: TGTGCCAGCAGCCTAGGGACAACAGATACGCAGTATTTT. Translation gives CASSLGTTDTQYF.

A word on this clone: Mismatch with germline at one junction end may stem from a read error. Other DNA sequences in this sample translate to the same CDR3. The rearrangement uses TRBV6-6 and TRBJ2-7, with TRBD2 matching over 7 bases. CDR1 and CDR2 (germline): MNHNY, SVGAGI (reference sequence). The length of the CDR3 is 15 residues. The CDR3 nucleotides are TGTGCCAGCAGTCCTTCGACTAGCTACGCCTACGAGCAGTACTTT. Translated: CASSPSTSYAYEQYF.